This T cell receptor beta chain was sequenced in a study of T cell responses to AZD1222 COVID-19 vaccine. TCRdb's copy holds only in-frame clones and misses some; the assay was immunoSEQ multiplex PCR. The data contain 55,000 to 65,000 clones, about 80% of them singletons. V lost 0 bases and J lost 6, with 15 bases in between. From germline, CDR1 is GTSNPN and CDR2 SVGIG (reference sequence). The CDR3 has 14 residues. This sequence joins TRBV30 and TRBJ2-7; unclear D gene. The clonotype was recovered from an adult who received the AZD1222 COVID-19 vaccine. This specimen was peripheral blood, taken 28 days after the second AZD1222 dose. The CDR3 spells CAWSVGGSSREQYF. DNA for the CDR3: TGTGCCTGGAGTGTAGGTGGGTCTTCTCGCGAGCAGTACTTC.